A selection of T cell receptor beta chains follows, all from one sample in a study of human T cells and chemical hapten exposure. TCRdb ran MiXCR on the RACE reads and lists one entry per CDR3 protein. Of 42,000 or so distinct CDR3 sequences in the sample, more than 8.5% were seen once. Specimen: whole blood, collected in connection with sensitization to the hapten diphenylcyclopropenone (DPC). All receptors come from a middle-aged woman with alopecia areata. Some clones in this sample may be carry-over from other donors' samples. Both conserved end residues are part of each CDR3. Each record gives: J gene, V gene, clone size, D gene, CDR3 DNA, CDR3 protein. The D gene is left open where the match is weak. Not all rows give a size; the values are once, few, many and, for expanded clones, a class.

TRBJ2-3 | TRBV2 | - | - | TGTGCCAGCATTAGGGATGCGCCCGCCGATACGCAGTATTTT | CASIRDAPADTQYF
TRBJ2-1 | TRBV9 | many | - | TGTGCCAGCAGCGTAGACTGGGGGGCGAATGAGCAGTTCTTC | CASSVDWGANEQFF
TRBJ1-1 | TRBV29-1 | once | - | TGCAGCGTGAAAAGGGGCACTGAAGCTTTCTTT | CSVKRGTEAFF
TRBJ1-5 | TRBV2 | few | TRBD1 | TGTGCCAGCAGTTGGACAGGGCGCAATCAGCCCCAGCATTTT | CASSWTGRNQPQHF
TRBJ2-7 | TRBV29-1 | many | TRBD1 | TGCAGCGTACCTACCCGGGACAGCATACCCCACGCCACCTACGAGCAGTACTTC | CSVPTRDSIPHATYEQYF
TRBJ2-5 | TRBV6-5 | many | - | TGTGCCAGCAGTAATCAGGGGAGTCAAGAGACCCAGTACTTC | CASSNQGSQETQYF
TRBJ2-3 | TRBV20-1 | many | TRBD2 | TGCAGTGCCATCCCGACTAGCGGGGGGCCTCCAACGCAGTATTTT | CSAIPTSGGPPTQYF
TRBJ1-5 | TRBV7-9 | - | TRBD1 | TGTGCCAGCAGCAAGACAGGGTCGGGTCAGCCCCAGCATTTT | CASSKTGSGQPQHF
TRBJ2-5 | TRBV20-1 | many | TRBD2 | TGCAGTGCTAATGGGGAGGGGAAGACCCAGTACTTC | CSANGEGKTQYF
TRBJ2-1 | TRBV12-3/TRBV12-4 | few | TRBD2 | TGTGCCAGCAGTTTAGGGACTAGCGGGGGAGGGATTTACAATGAGCAGTTCTTC | CASSLGTSGGGIYNEQFF
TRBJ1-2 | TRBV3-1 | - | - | TGTGCCAGCAGCCAGAGAACAGGGCTCAACTATGGCTACACCTTC | CASSQRTGLNYGYTF
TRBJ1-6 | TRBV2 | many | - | TGTGCCAGCAACCGGGACCTCCAACTCCACTTT | CASNRDLQLHF
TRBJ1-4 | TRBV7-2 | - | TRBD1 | TGTGCCAGCAGCTTAAGGCAGGGGGGAGAAAAACTGTTTTTT | CASSLRQGGEKLFF
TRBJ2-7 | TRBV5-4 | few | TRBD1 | TGTGCCAGCAGGATGACAGGGGCACGGTTGACGACCTACGAGCAGTACTTC | CASRMTGARLTTYEQYF
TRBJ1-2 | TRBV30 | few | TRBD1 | TGTGCCTGGACCCCGGGACAGGGAGATGGCTACACCTTC | CAWTPGQGDGYTF
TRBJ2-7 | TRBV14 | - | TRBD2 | TGTGCCAGCAGCCCCCGACTAGCGGGGGGCCACGAGCAGTACTTC | CASSPRLAGGHEQYF
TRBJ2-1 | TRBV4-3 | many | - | TGCGCCAGCAGAAGTTCGCTAGTTGGCAATGAGCAGTTCTTC | CASRSSLVGNEQFF
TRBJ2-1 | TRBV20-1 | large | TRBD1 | TGCAGTGCTCAGGGACAGCTAACTTCACCGAACGTCAATGAGCAGTTCTTC | CSAQGQLTSPNVNEQFF
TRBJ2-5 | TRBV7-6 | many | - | TGTGCCAGCAGCTTAGCAGGGGTCCAAGAGACCCAGTACTTC | CASSLAGVQETQYF
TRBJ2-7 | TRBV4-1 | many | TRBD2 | TGCGCCAGCAGCCAAGAAGCGGGGGGTGCCTACGAGCAGTACTTC | CASSQEAGGAYEQYF
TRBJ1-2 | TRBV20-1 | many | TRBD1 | TGCAGTGCGGCGGACAGGGGGCCCTATGGCTACACCTTC | CSAADRGPYGYTF
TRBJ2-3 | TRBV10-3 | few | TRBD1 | TGTGCCGTCGGGACAGCCAGCACAGATACGCAGTATTTT | CAVGTASTDTQYF
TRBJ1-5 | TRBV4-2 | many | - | TGTGCCAGCAGCCAAGGTCTGGGCGGCAATCAGCCCCAGCATTTT | CASSQGLGGNQPQHF
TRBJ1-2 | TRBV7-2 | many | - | TGTGCCAGCAGCTTAAGCCAGAATAAGGATGGCTACACCTTC | CASSLSQNKDGYTF
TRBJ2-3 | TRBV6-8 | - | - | TGTGCCAGCAGACGGAGGACTGGAGTTGGTAGAGATACGCAGTATTTT | CASRRRTGVGRDTQYF
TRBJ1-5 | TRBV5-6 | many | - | TGTGCCAGCAGCTTCGGGGGGCATAGCAATCAGCCCCAGCATTTT | CASSFGGHSNQPQHF
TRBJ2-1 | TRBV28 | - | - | TGTGCCAGCAGGCCCTATTGGGGGAATGAGCAGTTCTTC | CASRPYWGNEQFF
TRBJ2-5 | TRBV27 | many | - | TGTGCCAGCAGCTTCTTCGGGACAACGGGGACCCAGTACTTC | CASSFFGTTGTQYF
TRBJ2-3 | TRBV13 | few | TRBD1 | TGTGCCAGCAGCTTACGGGGACAGGGGAATACAGATACGCAGTATTTT | CASSLRGQGNTDTQYF
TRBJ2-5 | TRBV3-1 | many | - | TGTGCCAGCAGCCAAGAAGGCGGTACGTTCCGGGGGCACCAAGAGACCCAGTACTTC | CASSQEGGTFRGHQETQYF
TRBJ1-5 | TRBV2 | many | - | TGTGCCAGCAGTTCAGGGGTCAATCAGCCCCAGCATTTT | CASSSGVNQPQHF
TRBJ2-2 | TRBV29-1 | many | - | TGCAGCGTTGAAGAGGTTTTGAGCACCGGGGAGCTGTTTTTT | CSVEEVLSTGELFF
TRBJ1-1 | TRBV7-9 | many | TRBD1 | TGTGCCAGCAAGGGGACAGGGGGCACGGGAAGGGGCACTGAAGCTTTCTTT | CASKGTGGTGRGTEAFF
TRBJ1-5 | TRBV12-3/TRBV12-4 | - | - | TGTGCCAGCAGTTTACAGAAAGAGCAGCCCCAGCATTTT | CASSLQKEQPQHF
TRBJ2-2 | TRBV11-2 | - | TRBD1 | TGTGCCAGCAGCCACAATTCCGGGACAGGGGGTTCCGGGGAGCTGTTTTTT | CASSHNSGTGGSGELFF